The 3 T cell receptor beta chains listed next were all sequenced from one sample in a study of human T cells and chemical hapten exposure. TCRdb reprocessed the RACE reads with MiXCR, giving one entry per CDR3 protein. The sample records roughly 380,000 distinct CDR3 sequences, 4.8% being singletons. Regarding time point: patch test 1, 2 weeks after DPC sensitization. The treatment is: therapeutic diphenylcyclopropenone sensitization with weekly scalp DPC. Material: whole blood, obtained in connection with sensitization to the hapten diphenylcyclopropenone (DPC). All receptors derive from a woman aged 50 to 65 with alopecia areata. Some clones in this sample may be carry-over from other donors' samples.

This clonotype was seen at least ten times. CDR3 coding DNA: TGTGCCAGCAAGGAGAGCTCCTACAATGAGCAGTTCTTC. This encodes CASKESSYNEQFF. The genes are TRBV2 and TRBJ2-1; D ambiguous. Germline-derived CDR1 and CDR2 are SNHLY and FYNNEI. There are 13 residues in the CDR3. Trimming took off 7 bases at V and 0 bases at J, with 7 bases between the two ends.

This clonotype was seen a handful of times. The rearrangement uses TRBV2 and TRBJ2-3; D is unclear. Germline assignment: CDR1 SNHLY and CDR2 FYNNEI. V was shortened by 8 bases and J by 6 bases, with 15 bases between the two germline ends. The CDR3 is made up of 13 amino acids. This CDR3 is CASPGPNGDTQYF. For the CDR3, the DNA is TGTGCCAGCCCGGGCCCTAATGGGGATACGCAGTATTTT.

This clonotype has at least ten counts. The chain links TRBV6-5 to TRBJ2-1; 9 nucleotides line up with TRBD1. The germline gives CDR1 MNHEY, CDR2 SVGAGI. V lost 5 bases and J lost 2; bases outside the gene matches: 7. This CDR3 has 16 residues. CDR3 sequence: CASSRTGTGTYNEQFF. The CDR3 DNA reads as TGTGCCAGCAGTCGAACCGGGACAGGGACCTACAATGAGCAGTTCTTC.